This note documents a single TCR beta chain sequence. The target antigen is unknown. Via MiXCR, TCRdb re-called the RT-PCR reads, giving one row per CDR3 protein. This table holds approximately 570,000 distinct CDR3 sequences, less than 8% found once. The data derive from a study of response to subunit inactivated influenza vaccine. CDR3 length: 15 amino acids. Per germline, CDR1 SGHAT and CDR2 FQNNGV. V trimming: 2 bases; J trimming: 8 bases; junction bases outside the gene matches: 10. Findings of the study overall: That few new T cells are recruited by each seasonal influenza vaccination was the authors' suggestion.

The receptor's source is a man aged 45 to 75 who received an inactivated influenza vaccine. This chain links TRBV11-2 with TRBJ1-2; the match to TRBD1 covers 8 bases. The input for sequencing was PBMCs from blood, taken less than 30 months after vaccination. In nucleotides, the CDR3 is TGTGCCAGCAGCTTAACGGACAGGGCGGCGTTGGGCTACACCTTC. Translation gives CASSLTDRAALGYTF.